Given below is one TCR beta chain in context. The antigen is undetermined. This record comes from a study of cytomegalovirus exposure and HLA in healthy donors. Overall study results and limits: A later analysis showed HLA-associated TCR beta chains outstripping equally common others in clonal expansion. A list of 150 or so TCR beta chains associated with cytomegalovirus was given.

60 Vbeta and 13 Jbeta primers were used in PCR. Produced via immunoSEQ multiplex PCR; TCRdb's table is partial and in-frame only. Of 90,000 to 110,000 clones in the sample, over 65% were seen once. Per germline, CDR1 SGHDT and CDR2 YYEEEE. Trimming cost V 2 bases and J 5 bases, with 8 bases left between them. The CDR3 sequence is 12 residues long. The receptor was derived from a man in his forties in good health and CMV-seropositive. The rearrangement joins TRBV5-6 to TRBJ2-7; no definite D call. Sequenced material: PBMCs. The CDR3 sequence: CASSFTLHEQYF. In nucleotides, the CDR3 is TGTGCCAGCAGCTTTACTCTCCACGAGCAGTACTTC.